The sequence of this T cell receptor (beta chain) was determined in a study of low-dose radiotherapy and immunotherapy resistance in tumors. This clonotype has ten or more counts. First-strand cDNA used TRAV- and TRBV-specific primers, covering alpha and beta chains. The PCR that amplified TCRs ran for 20 cycles, relying on a constant-region primer and a V-primer adapter. TCRdb redid the calling of the reads with MiXCR, one entry per CDR3 protein. The sample holds about 64,000 distinct CDR3 sequences; around 27% are singletons and the top ten take 6% to 7%. The time point was: before trial treatment. Trimming pared 6 bases from V and 0 bases from J, leaving 18 bases between. Germline CDR1 and CDR2: LNHDA and SQIVND (reference sequence). The CDR3 runs to 17 residues.

Material: PBMCs, obtained before treatment. This chain uses TRBV19 with TRBJ2-1, with D perhaps matching TRBD1 (6 bases). This TCR was sampled from a male donor with rectosigmoid adenocarcinoma. The CDR3 nucleotides read TGTGCCAGTAGGGACTGGGGGCGTCCAGGCTCCTACAATGAGCAGTTCTTC. As protein: CASRDWGRPGSYNEQFF.